This TCR beta chain was observed in a study of blood T cell repertoires in COVID-19. Here immunoSEQ multiplex PCR was the method, and the copy in TCRdb shows in-frame clones only, minus some. The sample holds 300,000 to 400,000 clones, around 89% seen once. The CDR3 is made up of 17 amino acids. V was clipped by 3 bases and J by 0 bases; unmatched bases: 6. Germline V gene data show CDR1 as SGDLS and CDR2 as YYNGEE. The receptor was derived from a woman under 40 with acute COVID-19. The chain combines TRBV9 with TRBJ1-4; 9 bases agree with TRBD1. Sequencing was carried out using PBMCs or T cells enriched from blood (not recorded which). Here the CDR3 DNA reads TGTGCCAGCAGCGCCCGGGACAGGGTAGCAACTAATGAAAAACTGTTTTTT. Translated: CASSARDRVATNEKLFF.